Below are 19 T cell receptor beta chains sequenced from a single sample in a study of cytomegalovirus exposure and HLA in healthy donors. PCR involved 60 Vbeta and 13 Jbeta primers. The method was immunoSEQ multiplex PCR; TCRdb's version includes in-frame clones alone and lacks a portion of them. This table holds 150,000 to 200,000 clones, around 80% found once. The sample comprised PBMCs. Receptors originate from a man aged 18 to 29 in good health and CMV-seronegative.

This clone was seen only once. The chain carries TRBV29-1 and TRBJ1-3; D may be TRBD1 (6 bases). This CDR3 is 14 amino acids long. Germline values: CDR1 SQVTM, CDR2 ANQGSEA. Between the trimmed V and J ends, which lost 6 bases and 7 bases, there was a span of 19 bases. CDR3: CSVDNSGEMNTIYF. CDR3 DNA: TGCAGCGTGGACAACTCAGGGGAGATGAACACCATATATTTT.

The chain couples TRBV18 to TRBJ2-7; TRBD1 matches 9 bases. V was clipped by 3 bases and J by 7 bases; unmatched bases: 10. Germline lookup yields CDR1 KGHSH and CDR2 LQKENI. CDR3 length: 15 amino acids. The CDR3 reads CASSPDEQGAGEQYF. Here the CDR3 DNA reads TGTGCCAGCTCACCCGACGAACAGGGGGCGGGGGAGCAGTACTTC. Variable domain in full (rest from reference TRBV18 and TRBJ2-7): NAGVMQNPRHLVRRRGQEARLRCSPMKGHSHVYWYRQLPEEGLKFMVYLQKENIIDESGMPKERFSAEFPKEGPSILRIQQVVRGDSAAYFCASSPDEQGAGEQYFGPGTRLTVT.

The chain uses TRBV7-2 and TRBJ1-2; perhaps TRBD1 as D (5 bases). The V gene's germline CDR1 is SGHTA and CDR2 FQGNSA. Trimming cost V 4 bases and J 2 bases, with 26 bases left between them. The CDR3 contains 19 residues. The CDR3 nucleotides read TGTGCCAGCAGCTCAGACCTCGGGAGGCGGGGACGCTTAAACTATGGCTACACCTTC. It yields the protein CASSSDLGRRGRLNYGYTF.

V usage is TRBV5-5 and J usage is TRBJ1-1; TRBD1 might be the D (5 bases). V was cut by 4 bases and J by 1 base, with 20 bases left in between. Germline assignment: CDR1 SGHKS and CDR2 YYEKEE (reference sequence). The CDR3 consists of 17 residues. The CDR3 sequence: CASSRIWPGGKNTEAFF. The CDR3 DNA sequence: TGTGCCAGCAGCCGAATCTGGCCCGGGGGAAAGAACACTGAAGCTTTCTTT.

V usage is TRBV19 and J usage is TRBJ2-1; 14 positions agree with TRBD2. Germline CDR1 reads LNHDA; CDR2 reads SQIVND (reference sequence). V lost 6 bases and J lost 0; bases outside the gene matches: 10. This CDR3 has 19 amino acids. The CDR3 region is CASSRTSGGTGNSYNEQFF. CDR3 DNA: TGTGCCAGTAGCAGGACTAGCGGGGGGACTGGAAACTCCTACAATGAGCAGTTCTTC.

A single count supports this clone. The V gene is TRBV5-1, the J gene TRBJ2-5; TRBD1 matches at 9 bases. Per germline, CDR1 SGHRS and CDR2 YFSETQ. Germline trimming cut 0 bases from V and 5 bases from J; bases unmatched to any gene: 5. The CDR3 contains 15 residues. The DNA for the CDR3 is TGCGCCAGCAGCTTGGGGGGACAGGGTTGGGAGACCCAGTACTTC. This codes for CASSLGGQGWETQYF.

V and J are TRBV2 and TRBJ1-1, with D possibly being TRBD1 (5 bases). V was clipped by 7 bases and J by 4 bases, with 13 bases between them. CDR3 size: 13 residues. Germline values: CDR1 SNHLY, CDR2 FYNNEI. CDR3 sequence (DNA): TGTGCCAGCAACCTCCGGGGACTCACTGAAGCTTTCTTT. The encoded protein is CASNLRGLTEAFF.

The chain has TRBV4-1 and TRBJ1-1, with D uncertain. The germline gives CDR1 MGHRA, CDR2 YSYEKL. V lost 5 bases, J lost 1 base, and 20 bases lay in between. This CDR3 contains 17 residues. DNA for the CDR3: TGCGCCAGCAGCGGCCCCGGGGAGCCCCTTTGGAACACTGAAGCTTTCTTT. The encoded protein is CASSGPGEPLWNTEAFF.

The CDR3 nucleotides read TGTGCCAGCAGCCAAGAGGGACAGGATTTTTATGGCTACACCTTC. Protein: CASSQEGQDFYGYTF. V is TRBV4-2 and J is TRBJ1-2; 8 bases align to TRBD1. CDR1 is LGHNA, CDR2 YNFKEQ, per germline. V trimming: 0 bases; J trimming: 5 bases; junction bases outside the gene matches: 5. The CDR3 extends over 15 amino acids.

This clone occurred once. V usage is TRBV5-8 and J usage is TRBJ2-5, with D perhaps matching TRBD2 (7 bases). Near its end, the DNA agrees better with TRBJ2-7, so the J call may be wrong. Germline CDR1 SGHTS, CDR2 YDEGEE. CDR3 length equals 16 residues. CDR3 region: CASSSLRTAGSYEQYF. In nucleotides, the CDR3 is TGTGCCAGCAGCTCCCTACGGACAGCGGGGAGCTACGAGCAGTACTTC.

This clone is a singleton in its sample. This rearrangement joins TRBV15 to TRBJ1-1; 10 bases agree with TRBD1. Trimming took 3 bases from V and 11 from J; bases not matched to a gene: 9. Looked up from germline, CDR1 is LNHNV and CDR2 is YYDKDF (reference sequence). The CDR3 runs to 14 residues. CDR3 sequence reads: CATSSDRGQVWAFF. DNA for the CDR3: TGTGCCACCAGCAGCGACAGGGGGCAAGTGTGGGCTTTCTTT.

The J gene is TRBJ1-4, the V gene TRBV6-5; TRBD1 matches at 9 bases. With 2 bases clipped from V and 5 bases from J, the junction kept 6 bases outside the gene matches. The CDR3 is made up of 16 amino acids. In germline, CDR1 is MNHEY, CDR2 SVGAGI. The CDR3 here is CASSYETGTGNEKLFF. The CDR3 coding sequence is TGTGCCAGCAGTTACGAGACCGGGACAGGGAATGAAAAACTGTTTTTT.

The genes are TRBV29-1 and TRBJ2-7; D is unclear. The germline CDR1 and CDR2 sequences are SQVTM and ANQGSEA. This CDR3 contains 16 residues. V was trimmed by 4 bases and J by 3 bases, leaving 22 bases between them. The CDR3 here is CSVGALLGTEFYEQYF. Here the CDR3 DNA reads TGCAGCGTTGGGGCCCTGCTCGGTACGGAATTCTACGAGCAGTACTTC.

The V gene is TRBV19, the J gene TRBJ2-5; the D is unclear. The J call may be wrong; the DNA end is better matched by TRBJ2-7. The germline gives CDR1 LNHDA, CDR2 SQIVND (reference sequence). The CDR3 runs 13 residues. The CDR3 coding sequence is TGTGCCAGTAGTATTGGTTTTTTGTTCGAGCAGTACTTC. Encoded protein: CASSIGFLFEQYF.

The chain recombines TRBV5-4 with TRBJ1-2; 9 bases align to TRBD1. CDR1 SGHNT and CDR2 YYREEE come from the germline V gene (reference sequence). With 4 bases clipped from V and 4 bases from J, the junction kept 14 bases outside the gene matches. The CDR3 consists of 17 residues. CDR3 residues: CASSEPGQGSDTYGYTF. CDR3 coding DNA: TGTGCCAGCAGCGAGCCGGGACAGGGCTCCGACACCTATGGCTACACCTTC.

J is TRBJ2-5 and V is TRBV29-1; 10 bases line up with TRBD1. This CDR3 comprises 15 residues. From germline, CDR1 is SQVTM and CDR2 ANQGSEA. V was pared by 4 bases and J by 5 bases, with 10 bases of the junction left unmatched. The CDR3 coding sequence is TGCAGCGTTGCCCGGACAGGGGGGCTCCGTGAGACCCAGTACTTC. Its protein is CSVARTGGLRETQYF. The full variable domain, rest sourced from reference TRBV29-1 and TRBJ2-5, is SAVISQKPSRDICQRGTSLTIQCQVDSQVTMMFWYRQQPGQSLTLIATANQGSEATYESGFVIDKFPISRPNLTFSTLTVSNMSPEDSSIYLCSVARTGGLRETQYFGPGTRLLVL.

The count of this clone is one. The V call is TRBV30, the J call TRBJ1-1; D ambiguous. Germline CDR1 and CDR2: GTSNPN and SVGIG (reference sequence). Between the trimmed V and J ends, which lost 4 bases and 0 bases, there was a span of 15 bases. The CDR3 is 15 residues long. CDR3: CAWTGSRWMNTEAFF. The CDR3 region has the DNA TGTGCCTGGACCGGGAGCCGATGGATGAACACTGAAGCTTTCTTT.

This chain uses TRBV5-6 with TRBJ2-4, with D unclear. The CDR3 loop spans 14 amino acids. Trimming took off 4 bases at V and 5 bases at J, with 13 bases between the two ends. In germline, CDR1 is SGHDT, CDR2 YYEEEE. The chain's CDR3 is CASSPMGRQNIQYF. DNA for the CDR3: TGTGCCAGCAGCCCCATGGGCAGACAAAACATTCAGTACTTC.

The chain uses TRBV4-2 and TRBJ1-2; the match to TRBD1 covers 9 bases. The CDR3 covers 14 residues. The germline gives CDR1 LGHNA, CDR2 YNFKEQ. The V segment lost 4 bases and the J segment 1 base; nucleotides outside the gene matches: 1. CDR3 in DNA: TGTGCCAGCAGCCTGGGACAGGGTAACTATGGCTACACCTTC. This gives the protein CASSLGQGNYGYTF.